This T cell receptor (beta chain) was found in a study of T cell changes during pregnancy in multiple sclerosis. Method: immunoSEQ multiplex PCR; TCRdb's copy keeps in-frame clones and lacks some. The table records some 70,000 clones, 91% of them present only once. Trimming cost V 6 bases and J 0 bases, with 8 bases left between them. The V gene's germline CDR1 is SNHLY and CDR2 FYNNEI. The CDR3 sequence is 13 residues long. Sequenced here: peripheral blood, sampled in the first trimester of pregnancy. This chain connects TRBV2 to TRBJ1-2; D is undetermined. This receptor was taken from a female donor with multiple sclerosis, enrolled in a pregnancy study. The CDR3 DNA is TGTGCCAGCAGCGTCGGGACTAACTATGGCTACACCTTC. Translating gives CASSVGTNYGYTF.